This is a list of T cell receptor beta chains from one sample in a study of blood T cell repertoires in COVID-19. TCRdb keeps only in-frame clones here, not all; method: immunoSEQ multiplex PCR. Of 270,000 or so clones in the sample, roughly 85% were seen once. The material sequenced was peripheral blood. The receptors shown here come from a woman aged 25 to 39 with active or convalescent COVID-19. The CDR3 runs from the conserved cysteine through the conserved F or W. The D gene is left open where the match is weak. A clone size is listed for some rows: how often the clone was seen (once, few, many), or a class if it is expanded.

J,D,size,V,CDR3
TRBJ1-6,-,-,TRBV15,CATRGGSALHF
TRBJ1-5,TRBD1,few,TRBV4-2,CASSQDSASGGRQPQHF
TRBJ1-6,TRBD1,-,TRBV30,CAWTARGKGSPLHF
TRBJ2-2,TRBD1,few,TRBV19,CASSIPLGTGPGGELFF
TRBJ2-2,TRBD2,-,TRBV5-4,CASSRLAGGATGELFF
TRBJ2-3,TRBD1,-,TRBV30,CAWNLGQGALDTQYF
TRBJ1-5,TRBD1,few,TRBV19,CASSIGDRGHQPQHF
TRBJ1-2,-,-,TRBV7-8,CASFRVPNYGYTF
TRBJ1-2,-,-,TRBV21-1,CARDRDGYTF
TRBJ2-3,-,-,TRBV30,CAWSGLASVTDTQYF
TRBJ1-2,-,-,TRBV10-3,CAISERTTGGYTF
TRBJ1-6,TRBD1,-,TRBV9,CASSPGQGRSYNSPLHF
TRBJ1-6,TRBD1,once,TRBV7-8,CASSLGSRGPRNSPLHF
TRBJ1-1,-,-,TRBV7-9,CASSSQVMNTEAFF
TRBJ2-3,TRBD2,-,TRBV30,CAWSEGTTRRTDTQYF
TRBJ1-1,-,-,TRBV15,CATSRNAASTEAFF
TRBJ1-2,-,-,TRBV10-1,CASSEVPDYGYTF
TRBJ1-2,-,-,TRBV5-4,CASSLDRDLDGYTF
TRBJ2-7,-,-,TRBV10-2,CASRSFVDEQYF
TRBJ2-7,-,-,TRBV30,CAWSIRTYEQYF
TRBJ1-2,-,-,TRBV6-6,CASRSSGSGYGYTF
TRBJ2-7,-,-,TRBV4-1,CASSPRDSLGEQYF
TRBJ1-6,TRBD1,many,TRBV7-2,CASRTGTGNSPLHF
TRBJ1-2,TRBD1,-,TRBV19,CASSQGQARYGYTF
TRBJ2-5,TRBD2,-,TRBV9,CASSVTASSGYQETQYF
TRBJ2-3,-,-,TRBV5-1,CASSLVGSTDTQYF
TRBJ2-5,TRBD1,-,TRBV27,CASSSDRGPIYETQYF
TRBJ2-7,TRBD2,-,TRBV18,CASSPPAGGPYEQYF
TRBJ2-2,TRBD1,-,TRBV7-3,CASSLPVRDRGTGELFF
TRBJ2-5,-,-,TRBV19,CASSNPGGPQETQYF
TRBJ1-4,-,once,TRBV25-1,CASTSGEKLFF
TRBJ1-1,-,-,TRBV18,CASSPLAVGGNTEAFF
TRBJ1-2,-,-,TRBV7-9,CASSLVSTPHGYTF
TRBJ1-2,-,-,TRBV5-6,CASSLEPGVLYGYTF
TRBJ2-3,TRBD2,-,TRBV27,CASSVRGASGGNRLSTDTQYF
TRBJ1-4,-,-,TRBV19,CASSLSTGRGHEKLFF
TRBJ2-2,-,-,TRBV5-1,CASSFTGSTGELFF
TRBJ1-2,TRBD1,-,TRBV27,CASSSADRASYGYTF
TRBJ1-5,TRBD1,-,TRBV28,CASSSYRTGENNQPQHF
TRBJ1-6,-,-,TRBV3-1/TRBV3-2,CASSQAGGSYNSPLHF
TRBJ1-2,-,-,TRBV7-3,CASSRRSGRGGYTF
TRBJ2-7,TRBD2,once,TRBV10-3,CATDTLAGATFSSYEQYF
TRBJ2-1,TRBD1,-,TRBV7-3,CASSPTRGSSYNEQFF
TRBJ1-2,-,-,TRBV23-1,CASSQKLRDSNYGYTF
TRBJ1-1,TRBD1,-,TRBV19,CASSSFSDNRGHTEAFF
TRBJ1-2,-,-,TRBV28,CASSAPPGYYGYTF
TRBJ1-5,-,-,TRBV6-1,CASSSSGAHQPQHF
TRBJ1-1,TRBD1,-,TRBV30,CAWSPTGGAGTEAFF
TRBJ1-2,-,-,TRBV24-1,CATSDSGANGYTF
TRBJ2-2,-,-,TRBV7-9,CASSSFDEVTGELFF
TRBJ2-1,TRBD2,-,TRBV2,CASDRLAGGYNEQFF